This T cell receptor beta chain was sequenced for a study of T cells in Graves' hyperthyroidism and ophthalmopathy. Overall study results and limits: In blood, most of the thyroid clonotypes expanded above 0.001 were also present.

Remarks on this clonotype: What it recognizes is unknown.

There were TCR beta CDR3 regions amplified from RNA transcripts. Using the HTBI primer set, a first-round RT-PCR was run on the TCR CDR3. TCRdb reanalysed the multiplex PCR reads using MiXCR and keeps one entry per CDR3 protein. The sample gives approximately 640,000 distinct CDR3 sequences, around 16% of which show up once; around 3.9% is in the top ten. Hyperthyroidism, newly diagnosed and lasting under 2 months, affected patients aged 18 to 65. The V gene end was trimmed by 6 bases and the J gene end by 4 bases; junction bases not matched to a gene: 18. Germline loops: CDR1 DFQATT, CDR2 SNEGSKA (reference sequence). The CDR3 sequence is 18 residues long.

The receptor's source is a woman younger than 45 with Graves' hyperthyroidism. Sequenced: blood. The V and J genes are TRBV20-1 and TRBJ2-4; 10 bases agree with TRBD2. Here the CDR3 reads CSAKGAEIAGGGKNIQYF. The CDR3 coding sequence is TGCAGTGCAAAGGGGGCAGAGATAGCGGGAGGTGGGAAAAACATTCAGTACTTC.